The TCR beta chain under discussion was sequenced for a study of early T cells in non-severe SARS-CoV-2 infection. Attachment of unique molecular identifiers to individual cDNA molecules was performed. In TCRdb, the 5' RACE reads were re-called with MiXCR into one record per CDR3 protein. Altogether tens of thousands of distinct CDR3 sequences are present, 14% being singletons, with the ten largest covering roughly 6%. CDR1 and CDR2 from the germline V gene are SGHAT and FQNNGV. Unmatched junction bases numbered 13, after V lost 6 bases and J lost 4 bases. The CDR3 has 16 amino acids. Sequenced input: whole blood. The clonotype was recovered from an adult who was a healthcare worker with PCR-confirmed SARS-CoV-2 infection or an uninfected control (not recorded which). This chain joins TRBV11-2 and TRBJ2-5, with TRBD2 matching 8 bases. The CDR3 spells CASSLPPLAGLETQYF. CDR3 in DNA: TGTGCCAGCAGTCTCCCCCCTTTAGCGGGGCTAGAGACCCAGTACTTC.